The 2 T cell receptor beta chains below were found in one sample sequenced in a study of type 1 regulatory T cells. TCRdb re-called the reads through MiXCR, storing one row per CDR3 protein. The sample carries 90,000 to 100,000 distinct CDR3 sequences, roughly 30% recorded once. Material for sequencing was CD4+ T cells, either the whole sample or a sorted fraction (not recorded which). These receptors all come from a human donor in good health.

In its sample, this clonotype was seen a few times. This sequence joins TRBV5-1 and TRBJ2-6, with TRBD2 matching over 16 bases. Germline CDR1 SGHRS, CDR2 YFSETQ. The CDR3 loop spans 20 amino acids. The V and J ends lost 4 bases and 0 bases, in that order; junction bases with no gene match: 7. CDR3 protein: CASSQGLAGGLGSGANVLTF. In nucleotides, the CDR3 is TGCGCCAGCAGCCAGGGACTAGCGGGAGGGCTGGGCTCTGGGGCCAACGTCCTGACTTTC. The full variable domain, rest sourced from reference TRBV5-1 and TRBJ2-6, is KAGVTQTPRYLIKTRGQQVTLSCSPISGHRSVSWYQQTPGQGLQFLFEYFSETQRNKGNFPGRFSGRQFSNSRSEMNVSTLELGDSALYLCASSQGLAGGLGSGANVLTFGAGSRLTVL.

This clonotype came up a few times. The chain has TRBV29-1 and TRBJ2-5; 7 positions match TRBD2. Per germline, CDR1 SQVTM and CDR2 ANQGSEA. The CDR3 has 12 amino acids. J gave up 3 bases and V 5 bases, and 3 bases lay outside the gene matches. CDR3 loop: CSVFLAEETQYF. The CDR3 nucleotides read TGCAGCGTTTTCCTAGCGGAAGAGACCCAGTACTTC. The full variable domain, completed using reference TRBV29-1 and TRBJ2-5, is SAVISQKPSRDICQRGTSLTIQCQVDSQVTMMFWYRQQPGQSLTLIATANQGSEATYESGFVIDKFPISRPNLTFSTLTVSNMSPEDSSIYLCSVFLAEETQYFGPGTRLLVL.